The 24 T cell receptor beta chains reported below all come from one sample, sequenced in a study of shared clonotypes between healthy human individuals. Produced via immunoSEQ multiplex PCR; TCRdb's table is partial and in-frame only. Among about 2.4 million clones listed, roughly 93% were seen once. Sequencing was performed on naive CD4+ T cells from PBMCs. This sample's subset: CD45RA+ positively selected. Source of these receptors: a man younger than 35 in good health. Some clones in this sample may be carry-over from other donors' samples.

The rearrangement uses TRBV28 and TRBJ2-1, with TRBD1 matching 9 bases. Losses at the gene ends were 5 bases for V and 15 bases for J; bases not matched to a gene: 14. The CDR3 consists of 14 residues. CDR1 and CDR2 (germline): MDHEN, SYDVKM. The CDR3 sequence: CASSPGTGPHGWFF. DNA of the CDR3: TGTGCCAGCAGTCCAGGGACAGGGCCCCATGGGTGGTTCTTC.

This CDR3 reads CASSPLAGRSYNEQFF. The CDR3 DNA sequence: TGTGCCAGCAGTCCTCTAGCGGGAAGGTCCTACAATGAGCAGTTCTTC. This chain uses TRBV6-6 with TRBJ2-1; 9 bases map to TRBD2. V lost 5 bases, J lost 1 base, and 6 bases stayed unmatched. The germline gives CDR1 MNHNY, CDR2 SVGAGI (reference sequence). The CDR3 runs to 16 residues.

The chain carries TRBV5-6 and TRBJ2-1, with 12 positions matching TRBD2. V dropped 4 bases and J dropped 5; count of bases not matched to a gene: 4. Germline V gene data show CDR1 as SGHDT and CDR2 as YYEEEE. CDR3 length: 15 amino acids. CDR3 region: CASSPRLAGDNEQFF. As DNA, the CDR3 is TGTGCCAGCAGCCCTAGACTAGCGGGAGACAATGAGCAGTTCTTC.

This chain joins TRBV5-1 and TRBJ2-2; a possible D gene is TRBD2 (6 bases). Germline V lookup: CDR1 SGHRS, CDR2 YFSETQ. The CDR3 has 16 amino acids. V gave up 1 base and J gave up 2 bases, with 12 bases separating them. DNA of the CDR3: TGCGCCAGCAGCTTGAGGCGGGACCGTAACACCGGGGAGCTGTTTTTT. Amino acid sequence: CASSLRRDRNTGELFF.

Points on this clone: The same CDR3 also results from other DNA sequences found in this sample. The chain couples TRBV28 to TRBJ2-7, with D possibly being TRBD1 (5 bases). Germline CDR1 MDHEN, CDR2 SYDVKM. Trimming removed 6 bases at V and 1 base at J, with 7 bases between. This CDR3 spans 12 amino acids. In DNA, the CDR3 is TGTGCCAGCAGGCGACAGTCCTACGAGCAGTACTTC. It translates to CASRRQSYEQYF.

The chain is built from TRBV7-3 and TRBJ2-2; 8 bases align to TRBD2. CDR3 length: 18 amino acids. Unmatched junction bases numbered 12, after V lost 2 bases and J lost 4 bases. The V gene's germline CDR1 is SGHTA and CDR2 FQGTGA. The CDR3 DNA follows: TGTGCCAGCAGCTTATTTAGCGGGACGGCGTCGGGCACCGGGGAGCTGTTTTTT. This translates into CASSLFSGTASGTGELFF. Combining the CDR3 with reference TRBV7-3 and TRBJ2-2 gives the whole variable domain GAGVSQTPSNKVTEKGKYVELRCDPISGHTALYWYRQSLGQGPEFLIYFQGTGAADDSGLPNDRFFAVRPEGSVSTLKIQRTERGDSAVYLCASSLFSGTASGTGELFFGEGSRLTVL.

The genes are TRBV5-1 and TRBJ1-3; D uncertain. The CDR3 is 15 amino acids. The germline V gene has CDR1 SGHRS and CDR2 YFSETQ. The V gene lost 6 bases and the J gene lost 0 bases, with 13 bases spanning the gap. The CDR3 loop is CASTRTVGSGNTIYF. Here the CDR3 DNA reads TGCGCCAGCACTCGGACGGTAGGCTCTGGAAACACCATATATTTT. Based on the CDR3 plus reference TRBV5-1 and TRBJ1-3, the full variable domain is KAGVTQTPRYLIKTRGQQVTLSCSPISGHRSVSWYQQTPGQGLQFLFEYFSETQRNKGNFPGRFSGRQFSNSRSEMNVSTLELGDSALYLCASTRTVGSGNTIYFGEGSWLTVV.

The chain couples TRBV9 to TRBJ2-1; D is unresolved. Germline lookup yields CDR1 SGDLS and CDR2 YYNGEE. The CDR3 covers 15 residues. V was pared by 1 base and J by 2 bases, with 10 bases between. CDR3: CASSVRAVTYNEQFF. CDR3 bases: TGTGCCAGCAGCGTAAGGGCGGTAACCTACAATGAGCAGTTCTTC.

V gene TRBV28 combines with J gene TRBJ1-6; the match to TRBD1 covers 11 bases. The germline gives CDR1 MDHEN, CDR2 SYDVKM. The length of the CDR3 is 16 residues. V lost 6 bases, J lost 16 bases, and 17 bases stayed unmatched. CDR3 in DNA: TGTGCCAGCAGCGGGGTTAGGGACAGGGGGACAAGAGCGCTCCACTTT. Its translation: CASSGVRDRGTRALHF.

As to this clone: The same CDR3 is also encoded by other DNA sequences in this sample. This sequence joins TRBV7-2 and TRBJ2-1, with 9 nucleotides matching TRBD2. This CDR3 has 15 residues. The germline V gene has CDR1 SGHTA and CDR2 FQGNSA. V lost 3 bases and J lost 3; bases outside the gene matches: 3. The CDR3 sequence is CASSLGLAVYNEQFF. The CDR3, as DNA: TGTGCCAGCAGCTTGGGACTAGCTGTCTACAATGAGCAGTTCTTC.

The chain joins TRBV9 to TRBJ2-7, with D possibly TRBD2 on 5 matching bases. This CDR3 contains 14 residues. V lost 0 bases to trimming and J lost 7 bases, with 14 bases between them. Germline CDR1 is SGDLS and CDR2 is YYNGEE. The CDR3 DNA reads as TGTGCCAGCAGCGTAGTGGTAGGCTCGGGAGAGCAGTACTTC. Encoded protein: CASSVVVGSGEQYF.

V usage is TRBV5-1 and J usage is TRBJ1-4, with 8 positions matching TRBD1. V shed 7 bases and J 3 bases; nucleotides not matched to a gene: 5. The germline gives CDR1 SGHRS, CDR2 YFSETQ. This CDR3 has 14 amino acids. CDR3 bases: TGCGCCAGCTGCTGGACAGGGCCTAATGAAAAACTGTTTTTT. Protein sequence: CASCWTGPNEKLFF.

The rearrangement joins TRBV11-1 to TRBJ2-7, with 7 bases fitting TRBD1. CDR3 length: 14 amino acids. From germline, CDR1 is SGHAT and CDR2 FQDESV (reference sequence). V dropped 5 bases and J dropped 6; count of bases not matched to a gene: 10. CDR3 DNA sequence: TGTGCCAGCAGCAAGCAGACAGGGTTAGTCGAGCAGTACTTC. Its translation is CASSKQTGLVEQYF.

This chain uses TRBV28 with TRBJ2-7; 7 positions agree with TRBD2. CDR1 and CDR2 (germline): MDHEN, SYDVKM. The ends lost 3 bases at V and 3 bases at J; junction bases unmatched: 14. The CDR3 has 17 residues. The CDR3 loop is CASSLISGRPDDYEQYF. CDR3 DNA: TGTGCCAGCAGTTTGATTAGCGGGCGTCCCGACGACTACGAGCAGTACTTC.

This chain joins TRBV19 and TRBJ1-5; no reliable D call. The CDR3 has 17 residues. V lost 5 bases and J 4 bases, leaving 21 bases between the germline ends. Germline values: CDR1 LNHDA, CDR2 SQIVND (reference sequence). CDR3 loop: CASSETRSRSLNQPQHF. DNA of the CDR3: TGTGCCAGTAGTGAAACTAGAAGCAGGTCTTTAAATCAGCCCCAGCATTTT.

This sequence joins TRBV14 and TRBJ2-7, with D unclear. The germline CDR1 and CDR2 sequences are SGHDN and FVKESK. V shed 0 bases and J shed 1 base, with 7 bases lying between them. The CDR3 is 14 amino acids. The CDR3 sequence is CASSQDPWSYEQYF. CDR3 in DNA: TGTGCCAGCAGCCAAGACCCCTGGTCCTACGAGCAGTACTTC.

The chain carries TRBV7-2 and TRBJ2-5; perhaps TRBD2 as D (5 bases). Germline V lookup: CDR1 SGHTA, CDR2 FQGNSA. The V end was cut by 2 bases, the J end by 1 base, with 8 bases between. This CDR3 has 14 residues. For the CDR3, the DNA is TGTGCCAGCAGCTTAAGCGGCACCCAAGAGACCCAGTACTTC. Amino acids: CASSLSGTQETQYF.

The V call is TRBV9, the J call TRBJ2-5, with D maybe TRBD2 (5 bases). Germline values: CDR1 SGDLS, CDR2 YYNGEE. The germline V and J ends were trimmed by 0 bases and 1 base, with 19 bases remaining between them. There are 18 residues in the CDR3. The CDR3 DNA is TGTGCCAGCAGCGTAGATGGGCGGGTCAACTCTGCCCAAGAGACCCAGTACTTC. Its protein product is CASSVDGRVNSAQETQYF.

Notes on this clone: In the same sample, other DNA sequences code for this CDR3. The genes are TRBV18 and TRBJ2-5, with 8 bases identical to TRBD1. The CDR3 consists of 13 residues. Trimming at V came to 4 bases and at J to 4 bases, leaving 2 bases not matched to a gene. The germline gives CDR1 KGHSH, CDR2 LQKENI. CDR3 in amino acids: CASSLDRGETQYF. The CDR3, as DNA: TGTGCCAGCTCACTAGACAGGGGAGAGACCCAGTACTTC.

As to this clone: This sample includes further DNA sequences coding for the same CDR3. The CDR3 DNA reads TGTGCCAGCAGCTTAGTGGGCAGACAAGAGACCCAGTACTTC. Its protein product is CASSLVGRQETQYF. The chain uses TRBV7-9 and TRBJ2-5; no reliable D call. The V end lost 1 base, the J end lost 2 bases, and 8 bases lay between the germline ends. The CDR3 contains 14 residues. The germline V gene has CDR1 SEHNR and CDR2 FQNEAQ (reference sequence).

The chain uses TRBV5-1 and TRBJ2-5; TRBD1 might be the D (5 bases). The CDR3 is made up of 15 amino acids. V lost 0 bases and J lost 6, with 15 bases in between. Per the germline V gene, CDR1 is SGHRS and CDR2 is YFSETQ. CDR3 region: CASSLEDNGSKTQYF. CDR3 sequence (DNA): TGCGCCAGCAGCTTGGAGGACAATGGATCCAAGACCCAGTACTTC.

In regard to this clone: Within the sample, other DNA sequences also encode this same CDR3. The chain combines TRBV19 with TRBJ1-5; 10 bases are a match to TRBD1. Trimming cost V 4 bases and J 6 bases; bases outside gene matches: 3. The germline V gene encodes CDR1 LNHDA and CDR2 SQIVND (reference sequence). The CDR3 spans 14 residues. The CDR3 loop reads CASSRGQGIQPQHF. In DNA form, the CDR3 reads TGTGCCAGTAGTAGGGGACAGGGGATTCAGCCCCAGCATTTT.

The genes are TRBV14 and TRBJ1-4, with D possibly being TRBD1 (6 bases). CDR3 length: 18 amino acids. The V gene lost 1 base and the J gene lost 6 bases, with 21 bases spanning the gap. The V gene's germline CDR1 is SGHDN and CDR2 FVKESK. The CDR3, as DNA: TGTGCCAGCAGCCAAGTAGTCTGGGGGCGGATTCTTCATGAAAAACTGTTTTTT. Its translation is CASSQVVWGRILHEKLFF.

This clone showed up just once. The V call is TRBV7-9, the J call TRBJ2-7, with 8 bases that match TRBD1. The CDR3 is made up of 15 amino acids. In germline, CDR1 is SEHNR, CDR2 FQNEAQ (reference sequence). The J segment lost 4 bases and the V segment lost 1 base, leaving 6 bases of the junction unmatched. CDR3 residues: CASSLVAGGDYEQYF. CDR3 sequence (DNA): TGTGCCAGCAGCTTAGTGGCAGGGGGCGATTACGAGCAGTACTTC.